This TCR beta chain originates from a study of blood T cell repertoires in COVID-19. Looking at the study overall: Specimens from acute and convalescent COVID-19 originated in the United States, Italy and Spain. From T cells, B-cell-depleted T cells, or PBMCs came the material, which was cDNA or gDNA.

Only in-frame clones appear in the TCRdb table, and some are missing; sequencing was by immunoSEQ multiplex PCR. The profile shows over 25,000 clones, approximately 88% of them singletons. Germline V gene sequence: CDR1 SNHLY, CDR2 FYNNEI. V lost 5 bases to trimming and J lost 6 bases, with 17 bases between them. This CDR3 contains 15 residues. This TCR came from an elderly man with active COVID-19. The sample consisted of peripheral blood. The chain couples TRBV2 to TRBJ2-1; the D gene is possibly TRBD2 (6 bases). Here the CDR3 reads CASSTRDWETNEQFF. The CDR3 DNA follows: TGTGCCAGCAGTACCCGGGACTGGGAAACCAATGAGCAGTTCTTC.